One T cell receptor (beta chain) is described in this entry. Its target is unknown. The CDR3 covers 14 residues. Germline loops: CDR1 MNHNS, CDR2 SASEGT. Deletions cut 6 bases from V and 8 bases from J, with 17 bases between. The sample comes from a study of CD8 T cells in ankylosing spondylitis. MiXCR, run by TCRdb on the 5' RACE reads, gives a single entry per CDR3 protein. The sample records a few hundred thousand distinct CDR3 sequences, 20% to 25% being singletons. Study-level results: There was a TCR beta motif, made of 7 or 8 highly homologous variants, that appeared characteristic of ankylosing spondylitis blood.

This receptor was identified in a male donor with ankylosing spondylitis or in good health (not recorded which). Input material: blood, either unsorted or a sorted T cell fraction (not recorded which). This chain connects TRBV6-1 to TRBJ2-1; the D gene is possibly TRBD2 (5 bases). The CDR3 region has the DNA TGTGCCAGCAGATCACTAGATTGGGTCGATGAGCAGTTCTTC. It encodes CASRSLDWVDEQFF.